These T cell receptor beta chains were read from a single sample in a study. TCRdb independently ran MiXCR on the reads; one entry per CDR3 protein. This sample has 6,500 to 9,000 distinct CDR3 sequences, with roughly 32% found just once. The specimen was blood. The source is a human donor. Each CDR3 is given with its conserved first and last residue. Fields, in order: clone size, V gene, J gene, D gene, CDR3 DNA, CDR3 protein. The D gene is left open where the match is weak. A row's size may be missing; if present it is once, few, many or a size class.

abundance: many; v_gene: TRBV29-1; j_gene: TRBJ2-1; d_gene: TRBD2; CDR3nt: TGCAGCGTAGCGGGACTAGCGGGATTCGACAATGAGCAGTTCTTC; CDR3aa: CSVAGLAGFDNEQFF
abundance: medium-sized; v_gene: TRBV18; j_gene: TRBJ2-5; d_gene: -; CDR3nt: TGTGCCAGCCGGGAAGAGACCCAGTACTTC; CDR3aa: CASREETQYF
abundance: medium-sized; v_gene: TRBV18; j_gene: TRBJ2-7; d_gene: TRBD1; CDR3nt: TGTGCCAGCTCACCGGGACAGGGACCGGGGTACGAGCAGTACTTC; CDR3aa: CASSPGQGPGYEQYF
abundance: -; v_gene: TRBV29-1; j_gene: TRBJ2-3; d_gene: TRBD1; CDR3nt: TGCAGCGTTGAAGGGACAGGTTCTAGCACAGATACGCAGTATTTT; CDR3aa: CSVEGTGSSTDTQYF
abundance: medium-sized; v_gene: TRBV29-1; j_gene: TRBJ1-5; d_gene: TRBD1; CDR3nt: TGCAGCGCAACAGGGACAGGGGTGAGCAATCAGCCCCAGCATTTT; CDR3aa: CSATGTGVSNQPQHF
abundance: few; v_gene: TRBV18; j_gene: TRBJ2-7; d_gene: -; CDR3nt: TGTGCCAGCTCACCGGGAGCGACGACCCACTCCTACGAGCAGTACTTC; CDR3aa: CASSPGATTHSYEQYF
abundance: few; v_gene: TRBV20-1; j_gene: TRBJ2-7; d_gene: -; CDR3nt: TGCAGTGCTCAGAGACAGGCAGTCTCCTACGAGCAGTACTTC; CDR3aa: CSAQRQAVSYEQYF
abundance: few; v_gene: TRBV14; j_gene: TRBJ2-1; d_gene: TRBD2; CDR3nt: TGTGCCAGCAGCCAGACTAGCGGGGCTTACAATGAGCAGTTCTTC; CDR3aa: CASSQTSGAYNEQFF
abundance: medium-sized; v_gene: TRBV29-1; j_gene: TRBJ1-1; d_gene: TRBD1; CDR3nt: TGCAGCGTTGAATCCCCAGGGGGGACTGAAGCTTTCTTT; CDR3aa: CSVESPGGTEAFF
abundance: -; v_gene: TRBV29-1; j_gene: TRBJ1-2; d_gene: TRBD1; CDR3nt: TGCAGCGTCGGGGACAGGGGGAAATCCTTC; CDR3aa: CSVGDRGKSF
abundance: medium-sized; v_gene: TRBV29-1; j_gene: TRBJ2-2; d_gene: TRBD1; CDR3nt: TGCAGCGTGGTGACAGGGACCGGGGAGCTGTTTTTT; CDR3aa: CSVVTGTGELFF
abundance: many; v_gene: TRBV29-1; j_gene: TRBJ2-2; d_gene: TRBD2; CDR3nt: TGCAGCGTTCCGAGAGCGGGGACCGGGGAGCTGTTTTTT; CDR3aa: CSVPRAGTGELFF
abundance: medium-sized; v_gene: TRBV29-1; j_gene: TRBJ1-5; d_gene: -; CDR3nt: TGCAGCGTTGTTGGGGAAGGGGATAGCAATCAGCCCCAGCATTTT; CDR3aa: CSVVGEGDSNQPQHF
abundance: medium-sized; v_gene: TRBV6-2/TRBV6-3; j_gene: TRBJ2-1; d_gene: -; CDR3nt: TGTGCCAGCAGTTACTCGGTTAGAACTACCGGAGTGTACTACAATGAGCAGTTCTTC; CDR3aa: CASSYSVRTTGVYYNEQFF
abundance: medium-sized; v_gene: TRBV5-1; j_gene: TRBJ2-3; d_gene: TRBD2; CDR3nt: TGCGCCAGCAGCTTGACTAGCGGCAGCACAGATACGCAGTATTTT; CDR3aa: CASSLTSGSTDTQYF
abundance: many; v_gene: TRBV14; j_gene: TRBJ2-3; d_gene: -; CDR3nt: TGTGCCAGCAGCCACGAACTCACGCCCAGCACAGATACGCAGTATTTT; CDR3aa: CASSHELTPSTDTQYF
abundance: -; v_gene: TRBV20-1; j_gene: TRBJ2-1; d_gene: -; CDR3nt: TGCAGTAGCAGCAGTTCGATAAGCGGCCGCCATGGAGGGTACAATGAGCAGTTCTTC; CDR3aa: CSSSSSISGRHGGYNEQFF
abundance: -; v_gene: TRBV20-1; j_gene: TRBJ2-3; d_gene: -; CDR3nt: TGCAGTAGCAGCAGTTCGATAAGCGACCGCCATGGAGGGTTAGATACGCAGTATTTT; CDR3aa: CSSSSSISDRHGGLDTQYF
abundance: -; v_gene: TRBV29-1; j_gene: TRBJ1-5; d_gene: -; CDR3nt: TGCAGCGTTGAAGGCGGGAGCAATCAGCCCCAGCATTTT; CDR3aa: CSVEGGSNQPQHF
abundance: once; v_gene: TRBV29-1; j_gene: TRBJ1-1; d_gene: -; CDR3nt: TGCAGCCAAGAAAAGGGGAACACTGAAGCTTTCTTT; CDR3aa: CSQEKGNTEAFF
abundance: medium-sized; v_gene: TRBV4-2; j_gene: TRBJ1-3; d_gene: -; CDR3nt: TGTGCCAGCAGCCAACACGGTTCACGAAACACCATATATTTT; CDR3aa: CASSQHGSRNTIYF
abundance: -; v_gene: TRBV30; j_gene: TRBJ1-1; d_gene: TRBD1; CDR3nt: TGTGCCTGGAGTGGGTACAGGGGGGCTGTTTTTGTACAAAGCTGTACCGAAGCTTTCTTT; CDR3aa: CAWSGYRGAVFVQSCTEAFF
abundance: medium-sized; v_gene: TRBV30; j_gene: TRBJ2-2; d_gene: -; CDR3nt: TGTGCCTGGAGTGTATACGGGGAGCTGTTTTTT; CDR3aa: CAWSVYGELFF
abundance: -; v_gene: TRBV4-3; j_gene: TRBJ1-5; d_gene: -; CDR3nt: TGCGCCAGCAGCCAGGACTCCGATAGCAATCAGCCCCAGCATTTT; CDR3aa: CASSQDSDSNQPQHF
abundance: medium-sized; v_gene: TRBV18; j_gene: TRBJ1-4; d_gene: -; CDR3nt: TGTGCCAGCTCACCATTCGGACCCGGAGGTGAAAAACTGTTTTTT; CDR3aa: CASSPFGPGGEKLFF
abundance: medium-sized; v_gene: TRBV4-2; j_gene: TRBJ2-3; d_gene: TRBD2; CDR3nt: TGTGCCAGCAGGCCAACTAGCGGGCCGACCCTCACAGATACGCAGTATTTT; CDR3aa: CASRPTSGPTLTDTQYF
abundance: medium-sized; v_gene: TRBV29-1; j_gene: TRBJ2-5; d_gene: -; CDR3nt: TGCAGCGTTGAAGATTTCATCGAAGATCAAGAGACCCAGTACTTC; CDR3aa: CSVEDFIEDQETQYF
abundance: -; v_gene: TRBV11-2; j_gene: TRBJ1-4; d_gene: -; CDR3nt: TGTGCCAGCAGTTCGATAAGCGGCCGCCATGGAGGGTATATCGAAAAACTGTTTTTT; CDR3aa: CASSSISGRHGGYIEKLFF
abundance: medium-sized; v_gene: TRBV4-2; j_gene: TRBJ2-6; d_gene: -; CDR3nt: TGTGCCAGCAGCCAAGAGGTCCTCTCTGGGGCCAACGTCCTGACTTTC; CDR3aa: CASSQEVLSGANVLTF
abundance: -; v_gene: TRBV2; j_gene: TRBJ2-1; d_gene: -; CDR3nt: TGTGCCAGCACTGAAGGGTACAATGAGCAGTTCTTC; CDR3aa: CASTEGYNEQFF
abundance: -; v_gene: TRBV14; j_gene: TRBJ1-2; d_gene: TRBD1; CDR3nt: TGTGCCAGCAGCCGACAGGGGGCAGGGATGCTCCTTTCCTTC; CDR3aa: CASSRQGAGMLLSF
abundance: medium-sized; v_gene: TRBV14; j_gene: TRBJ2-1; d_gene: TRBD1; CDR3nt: TGTGCCAGCAGCCGTACCGGGACAGATGAGCAGTTCTTC; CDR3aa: CASSRTGTDEQFF
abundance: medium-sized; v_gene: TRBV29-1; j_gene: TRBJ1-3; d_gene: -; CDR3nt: TGCAGCGTTGCTGACATTCCCTCTGGAAACACCATATATTTT; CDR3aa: CSVADIPSGNTIYF
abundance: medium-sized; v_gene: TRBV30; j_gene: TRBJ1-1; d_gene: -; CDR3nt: TGTGCCTGCCCCAGGCAGAGGGGGGGAGTGGACACTGAAGCTTTCTTT; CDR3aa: CACPRQRGGVDTEAFF
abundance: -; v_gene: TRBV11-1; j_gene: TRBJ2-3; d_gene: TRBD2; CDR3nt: TGTGCCAGCAGTTCGATAAGCGGACCCATGGGAGGGATGGCAGATACGCAGTATTTT; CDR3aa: CASSSISGPMGGMADTQYF
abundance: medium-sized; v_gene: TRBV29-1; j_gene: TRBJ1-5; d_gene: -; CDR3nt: TGCAGCGTTGGTTGGGGCAATCAGCCCCAGCATTTT; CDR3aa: CSVGWGNQPQHF
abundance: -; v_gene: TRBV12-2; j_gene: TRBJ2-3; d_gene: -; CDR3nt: TGTGCAAGTCGCCTCCGCACAGATACGCAGTATTTT; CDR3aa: CASRLRTDTQYF
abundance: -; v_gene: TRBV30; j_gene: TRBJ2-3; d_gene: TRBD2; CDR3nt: TGTGCCTGGACACCTAGCGGGGGGAGGCAGTACAATGAGCAGTTCTTT; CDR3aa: CAWTPSGGRQYNEQFF
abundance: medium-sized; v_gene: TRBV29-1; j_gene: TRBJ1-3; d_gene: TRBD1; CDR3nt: TGCAGCGTCGTGGACAGGGGGCGAAACACCATATATTTT; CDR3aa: CSVVDRGRNTIYF
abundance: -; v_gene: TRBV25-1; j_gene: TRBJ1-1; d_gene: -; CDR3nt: TGTGCCAGCAGTGGGTTAAGGGCGGGCGACACTGAAGCTTTCTTT; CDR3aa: CASSGLRAGDTEAFF
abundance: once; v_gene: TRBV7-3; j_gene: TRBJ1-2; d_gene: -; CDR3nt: TGTGCCAGCAGCTTAATCGGGAGTGGGAACACCTTC; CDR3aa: CASSLIGSGNTF
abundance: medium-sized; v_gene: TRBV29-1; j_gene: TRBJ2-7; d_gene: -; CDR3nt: TGCAGCGTTGGTACTCAATACGAGCAGTACTTC; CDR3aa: CSVGTQYEQYF
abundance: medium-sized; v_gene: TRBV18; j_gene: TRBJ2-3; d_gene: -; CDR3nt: TGTGCCAGCTCCCATACTAGAGACAGCACAGATACGCAGTATTTT; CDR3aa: CASSHTRDSTDTQYF
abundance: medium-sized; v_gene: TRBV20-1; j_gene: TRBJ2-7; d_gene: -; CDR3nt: TGCAGTGCTCCCGGACGTTACGAGCAGTACTTC; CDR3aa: CSAPGRYEQYF
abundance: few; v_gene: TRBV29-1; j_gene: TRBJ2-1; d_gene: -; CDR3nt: TGCAGCGTTGCGCCCAAAGGGGTCGGCAATGAGCAGTTCTTC; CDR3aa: CSVAPKGVGNEQFF
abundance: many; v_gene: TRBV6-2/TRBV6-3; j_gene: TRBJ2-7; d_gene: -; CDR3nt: TGTGCCAGCAGTTACGAAATAGCGCCTTCCTACGAGCAGTACTTC; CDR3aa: CASSYEIAPSYEQYF
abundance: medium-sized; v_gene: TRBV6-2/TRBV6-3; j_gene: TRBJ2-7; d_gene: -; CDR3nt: TGTGCCAGCAGTTCTACCTACGAGCAGTACTTC; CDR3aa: CASSSTYEQYF
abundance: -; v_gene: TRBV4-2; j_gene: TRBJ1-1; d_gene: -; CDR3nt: TGTGCCAGCAGTTCGATAAGCGGCCGCCATGGAGGGTCTGAAGCTTTCTTT; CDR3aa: CASSSISGRHGGSEAFF
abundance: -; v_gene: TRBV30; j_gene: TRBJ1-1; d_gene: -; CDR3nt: TGTGCCTGGATCGGCAGGCTGTGGACTGAAGCTTTCTTT; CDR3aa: CAWIGRLWTEAFF
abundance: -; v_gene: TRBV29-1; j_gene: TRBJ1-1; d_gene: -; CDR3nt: TGCAGCGTAACTCAGGGAGGATTCACTGAAGCTTTCTTT; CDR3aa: CSVTQGGFTEAFF
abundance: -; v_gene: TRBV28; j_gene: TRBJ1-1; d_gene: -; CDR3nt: TGTGCCAGCAGTTTCTCGGGGGGCGTTATAAACACTGAAGCTTTCTTT; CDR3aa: CASSFSGGVINTEAFF
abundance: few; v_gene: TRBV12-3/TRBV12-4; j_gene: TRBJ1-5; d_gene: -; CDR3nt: TGTGCCAGCAGTTTAGGGGGAGGTCAGCCCCAGCATTTT; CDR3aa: CASSLGGGQPQHF
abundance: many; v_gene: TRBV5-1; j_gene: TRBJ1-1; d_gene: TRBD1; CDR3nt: TGCGCCAGCAGACAAGAGGGACAGGAGAAGGAAGCTTTCTTT; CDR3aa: CASRQEGQEKEAFF
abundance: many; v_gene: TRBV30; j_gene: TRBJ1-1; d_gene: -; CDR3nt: TGTGCCTGGAGTGCCCCGGAGGACACTGAAGCTTTCTTT; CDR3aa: CAWSAPEDTEAFF
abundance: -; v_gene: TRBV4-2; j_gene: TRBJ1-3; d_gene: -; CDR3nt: TGTGCCAGCAGCCAAGAATTTCAGCCGTCCTATGGCTACACCATATATTTT; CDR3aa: CASSQEFQPSYGYTIYF